The 18 T cell receptor beta chains below were found in one sample sequenced in a study of OX40 agonist ivuxolimab in advanced cancers. Sequenced by immunoSEQ multiplex PCR; TCRdb stores in-frame clones only, minus some. The sample carries 85,000 to 130,000 clones, roughly nine tenths recorded once. The input for sequencing was CD4+ or CD8+ T cells sorted from blood, taken in a trial of the OX40 agonist ivuxolimab. These receptors all come from an adult with an advanced solid tumor such as melanoma, head and neck, liver or kidney cancer.

The chain uses TRBV30 and TRBJ2-1, with D unresolved. This CDR3 is built from 12 residues. The germline V gene encodes CDR1 GTSNPN and CDR2 SVGIG (reference sequence). The ends were cut back, 4 bases at V and 4 bases at J, with 8 bases in the middle. CDR3 sequence: CAWTAHYNEQFF. DNA of the CDR3: TGTGCCTGGACCGCCCATTACAATGAGCAGTTCTTC.

The chain uses TRBV27 and TRBJ2-3, with TRBD2 identical over 10 bases. The CDR3 runs to 20 residues. With V trimmed by 2 bases and J by 0 bases, 14 bases remained unmatched. CDR1 and CDR2 from the germline V gene are MNHEY and SMNVEV (reference sequence). This CDR3 is CASSLRPSGGPTMSTDTQYF. The CDR3 DNA reads TGTGCCAGCAGTTTACGCCCTAGCGGGGGACCCACGATGAGCACAGATACGCAGTATTTT.

The chain employs TRBV5-5 and TRBJ1-3, with TRBD1 identical over 10 bases. Germline values: CDR1 SGHKS, CDR2 YYEKEE (reference sequence). The CDR3 totals 15 residues. J gave up 2 bases and V 3 bases, and 2 bases lay outside the gene matches. In DNA, the CDR3 is TGTGCCAGCAGCTGGGACAGGGGTACTGGAAACACCATATATTTT. This translates into CASSWDRGTGNTIYF.

The chain couples TRBV5-4 to TRBJ2-3; D is unresolved. The CDR3 totals 13 residues. Germline CDR1 and CDR2: SGHNT and YYREEE (reference sequence). V lost 3 bases and J 4 bases, leaving 9 bases between the germline ends. CDR3 protein: CASSSRLADTQYF. CDR3 nucleotides: TGTGCCAGCAGCTCCCGACTCGCAGATACGCAGTATTTT.

V gene TRBV25-1 combines with J gene TRBJ2-7; TRBD2 is a possible D gene (5 bases). V lost 2 bases to trimming and J lost 4 bases, with 12 bases between them. Per germline, CDR1 MGHDK and CDR2 SYGVNS. The CDR3 has 14 amino acids. CDR3 coding DNA: TGTGCCAGCAGTGAAGGAGGAGCCCGGTACGAGCAGTACTTC. Its protein product is CASSEGGARYEQYF.

This rearrangement joins TRBV20-1 to TRBJ2-5; no firm D call. V lost 6 bases, J lost 1 base, and 6 bases lay in between. This CDR3 comprises 11 residues. CDR1 and CDR2 from the germline V gene are DFQATT and SNEGSKA (reference sequence). The CDR3 sequence is CSADPQETQYF. The CDR3 DNA reads TGCAGTGCCGACCCCCAAGAGACCCAGTACTTC.

The chain uses TRBV2 and TRBJ2-7, with a weak D call TRBD2 (5 bases). Germline V gene data show CDR1 as SNHLY and CDR2 as FYNNEI. Trimming stripped 6 bases from V and 2 bases from J, with 11 bases between. The CDR3 contains 13 residues. The CDR3 sequence is CASRNGGTYEQYF. The CDR3 coding sequence is TGTGCCAGCAGGAATGGAGGTACCTACGAGCAGTACTTC.

This clone has more than one count but fewer than ten. V is TRBV18 and J is TRBJ1-1; D is unclear. Germline lookup yields CDR1 KGHSH and CDR2 LQKENI. This CDR3 region has 13 residues. V lost 5 bases and J 1 base, leaving 8 bases between the germline ends. The CDR3 nucleotides read TGTGCCAGCTCATACGGATGGAACACTGAAGCTTTCTTT. This sequence encodes CASSYGWNTEAFF.

In regard to this clone: Distinct nucleotide sequences in the sample also encode this CDR3. The chain recombines TRBV28 with TRBJ1-2; 10 bases line up with TRBD1. The germline V gene has CDR1 MDHEN and CDR2 SYDVKM. V lost 5 bases and J lost 2; bases outside the gene matches: 2. This CDR3 region has 14 residues. The CDR3 spells CASSPGQGNYGYTF. As DNA, the CDR3 is TGTGCCAGCAGTCCGGGACAGGGGAACTATGGCTACACCTTC.

The chain is built from TRBV5-1 and TRBJ2-5; TRBD2 matches at 7 bases. Germline CDR1 SGHRS, CDR2 YFSETQ. This CDR3 is built from 15 residues. Trimming removed 3 bases from V and 2 bases from J; junction bases left unmatched: 7. The CDR3 nucleotides are TGCGCCAGCAGCTCGGGGGGACTACTTCAAGAGACCCAGTACTTC. Translation gives CASSSGGLLQETQYF.

The chain recombines TRBV11-3 with TRBJ2-4; D uncertain. The CDR3 extends over 13 amino acids. The germline V and J ends were trimmed by 5 bases and 4 bases, with 9 bases remaining between them. Germline CDR1 reads SGHNT; CDR2 reads YENEEA. The CDR3 is CASSLDAKNIQYF. CDR3 sequence (DNA): TGTGCCAGCAGCCTGGACGCTAAAAACATTCAGTACTTC.

The chain uses TRBV19 and TRBJ1-2; D is unclear. The germline CDR1 and CDR2 sequences are LNHDA and SQIVND (reference sequence). The germline V and J ends were trimmed by 5 bases and 4 bases, with 14 bases remaining between them. This CDR3 is built from 14 residues. The chain's CDR3 is CASSSMTDLYGYTF. The CDR3 DNA is TGTGCCAGTAGTTCAATGACGGATCTCTATGGCTACACCTTC.

V gene TRBV5-4 combines with J gene TRBJ2-3; 9 bases are a match to TRBD2. Germline CDR1 and CDR2: SGHNT and YYREEE (reference sequence). The V and J ends lost 3 bases and 4 bases, in that order; junction bases with no gene match: 3. CDR3 length: 14 amino acids. The DNA for the CDR3 is TGTGCCAGCAGCTGGGCGGGGGGGCCAGATACGCAGTATTTT. The encoded protein is CASSWAGGPDTQYF.

This chain joins TRBV19 and TRBJ2-6, with TRBD1 matching 8 bases. V lost 2 bases to trimming and J lost 4 bases; unmatched junction nucleotides: 10. There are 18 residues in the CDR3. Germline V gene data show CDR1 as LNHDA and CDR2 as SQIVND (reference sequence). CDR3 nucleotides: TGTGCCAGTAGTATATTCACAGGGGGAACTTCCGGGGCCAACGTCCTGACTTTC. This gives the protein CASSIFTGGTSGANVLTF.

This sequence joins TRBV5-6 and TRBJ1-2, with TRBD1 identical over 8 bases. The CDR3 runs 13 residues. Germline lookup yields CDR1 SGHDT and CDR2 YYEEEE. Trimming removed 4 bases from V and 6 bases from J; junction bases left unmatched: 5. In DNA form, the CDR3 reads TGTGCCAGCAGCCCCGGACAGGGAGATGGCTACACCTTC. The encoded protein is CASSPGQGDGYTF.

This clone appeared a single time. This chain uses TRBV28 with TRBJ2-7; TRBD1 matches at 9 bases. The J segment lost 6 bases and the V segment lost 6 bases, leaving 3 bases of the junction unmatched. CDR3 size: 12 residues. The V gene's germline CDR1 is MDHEN and CDR2 SYDVKM. The chain's CDR3 is CASRQGAGEQYF. The CDR3, as DNA: TGTGCCAGCAGACAGGGGGCTGGCGAGCAGTACTTC.

Here the CDR3 reads CASMVGEPVQDHF. The CDR3 nucleotides are TGTGCCAGTATGGTAGGGGAACCGGTGCAGGACCACTTT. The chain is built from TRBV19 and TRBJ1-6; D may be TRBD1 (5 bases). Germline V gene lookup returns CDR1 LNHDA and CDR2 SQIVND (reference sequence). Trimming removed 7 bases at V and 18 bases at J, with 22 bases between. CDR3 length: 13 residues.

The CDR3 is CATGLTCNEQFF. CDR3 DNA: TGTGCCACCGGACTCACCTGCAATGAGCAGTTCTTC. This chain joins TRBV27 and TRBJ2-1, with D perhaps matching TRBD2 (5 bases). This CDR3 spans 12 amino acids. V was clipped by 10 bases and J by 6 bases, with 13 bases between them. Germline CDR1 reads MNHEY; CDR2 reads SMNVEV (reference sequence).